These 31 T cell receptor beta chains share one sample of origin, sequenced in a study of patients and donors after allogeneic stem cell transplantation. TCRdb processed the RT-PCR reads anew with MiXCR; each CDR3 protein has one entry. The sample holds about a million distinct CDR3 sequences, roughly 18% seen once. The sequencing sample was made of blood, either unsorted or a sorted T cell fraction (not recorded which). The source is a human donor who was either an allogeneic HSCT recipient or a stem cell or donor lymphocyte infusion donor (not recorded which). It is not recorded whose cells these are; they may come from a transplant donor.

CDR3 protein: CASSRPPDTQYF. The CDR3 DNA sequence: TGTGCCAGCAGTCGGCCCCCTGATACGCAGTATTTT. V usage is TRBV7-3 and J usage is TRBJ2-3; D is unclear. Trimming removed 6 bases at V and 6 bases at J, with 10 bases between. This CDR3 spans 12 amino acids. Germline V gives CDR1 SGHTA, CDR2 FQGTGA. The variable domain in full, completed from reference TRBV7-3 and TRBJ2-3, reads GAGVSQTPSNKVTEKGKYVELRCDPISGHTALYWYRQSLGQGPEFLIYFQGTGAADDSGLPNDRFFAVRPEGSVSTLKIQRTERGDSAVYLCASSRPPDTQYFGPGTRLTVL.

This clonotype was picked up many times. The chain combines TRBV20-1 with TRBJ2-1, with TRBD2 identical over 11 bases. The V segment lost 2 bases and the J segment 4 bases; nucleotides outside the gene matches: 4. The length of the CDR3 is 15 residues. Germline values: CDR1 DFQATT, CDR2 SNEGSKA (reference sequence). The CDR3 sequence is CSARSSGGAYNEQFF. CDR3 sequence (DNA): TGCAGTGCTAGAAGTAGCGGGGGGGCTTACAATGAGCAGTTCTTC.

V usage is TRBV9 and J usage is TRBJ1-1; no definite D call. Germline CDR1 SGDLS, CDR2 YYNGEE. Trimming cost V 1 base and J 6 bases, with 16 bases left between them. This CDR3 comprises 15 residues. CDR3 DNA: TGTGCCAGCAGCGTAACGTCGGCGTGGATCGCTGAAGCTTTCTTT. It is translated as CASSVTSAWIAEAFF.

This clonotype has only a few counts. The V call is TRBV24-1, the J call TRBJ2-5; D uncertain. There are 14 residues in the CDR3. V gave up 3 bases and J gave up 3 bases, with 10 bases separating them. Looked up from germline, CDR1 is KGHDR and CDR2 is SFDVKD. CDR3 DNA sequence: TGTGCCACCAGTGATGCGGTAAAGGAAGAGACCCAGTACTTC. It codes for CATSDAVKEETQYF.

This clonotype was seen only a few times. This chain links TRBV18 with TRBJ1-2, with 12 positions matching TRBD1. V trimming: 3 bases; J trimming: 8 bases; junction bases outside the gene matches: 1. Germline V lookup: CDR1 KGHSH, CDR2 LQKENI. CDR3 length: 13 residues. The CDR3 bases are TGTGCCAGCTCACCGGGGACAGGGGGCGGCTACACCTTC. Translated: CASSPGTGGGYTF.

In this sample, this clonotype turned up a few times. The rearrangement joins TRBV30 to TRBJ2-7, with D maybe TRBD2 (6 bases). The CDR3 extends over 14 amino acids. Trimming shortened V by 2 bases and J by 4 bases, and 15 bases separated the two germline ends. From germline, CDR1 is GTSNPN and CDR2 SVGIG (reference sequence). The CDR3 DNA reads TGTGCCTGGAGTAGGACCGGGGCGGGGTACGAGCAGTACTTC. It codes for CAWSRTGAGYEQYF.

The chain is built from TRBV2 and TRBJ1-5; 7 bases match TRBD1. J was trimmed by 4 bases and V by 5 bases; bases with no gene match: 11. CDR1 is SNHLY and CDR2 is FYNNEI in the germline V gene. This CDR3 has 16 residues. CDR3 DNA sequence: TGTGCCAGCAGTCGACAGGGACAGAAGGGGAATCAGCCCCAGCATTTT. Translation: CASSRQGQKGNQPQHF.

This chain joins TRBV11-2 and TRBJ1-2, with D maybe TRBD1 (6 bases). The germline CDR1 and CDR2 sequences are SGHAT and FQNNGV. The CDR3 has 15 amino acids. Trimming pared 5 bases from V and 0 bases from J, leaving 13 bases between. The CDR3 sequence: CASSDTGTPNYGYTF. CDR3 DNA sequence: TGTGCCAGCAGCGACACCGGGACACCTAACTATGGCTACACCTTC.

This chain connects TRBV11-1 to TRBJ2-2; 11 bases are shared with TRBD2. The CDR3 is 19 residues long. Germline V gene data show CDR1 as SGHAT and CDR2 as FQDESV (reference sequence). J was trimmed by 0 bases and V by 0 bases; bases with no gene match: 6. As DNA, the CDR3 is TGTGCCAGCAGCTTAGCGGCTAGCGGGAGGCCGGCGAACACCGGGGAGCTGTTTTTT. Translating it yields CASSLAASGRPANTGELFF.

The rearrangement links TRBV6-1 to TRBJ1-2; 7 bases align to TRBD1. The CDR3 is 16 amino acids. Germline V lookup: CDR1 MNHNS, CDR2 SASEGT. Unmatched junction bases numbered 9, after V lost 1 base and J lost 4 bases. In nucleotides, the CDR3 is TGTGCCAGCAGTGAAGACTTTACAGGGGCCCCCTATGGCTACACCTTC. Translating gives CASSEDFTGAPYGYTF.

This clonotype has a handful of counts. V usage is TRBV10-2 and J usage is TRBJ2-5; tentatively, D is TRBD1 or TRBD2 (5 bases each). This CDR3 is 14 amino acids long. The V end lost 8 bases, the J end lost 2 bases, and 15 bases lay between the germline ends. CDR1 WSHSY and CDR2 SAAADI come from the germline V gene. CDR3 sequence reads: CASFTGTPQETQYF. In nucleotides, the CDR3 is TGCGCCAGCTTCACCGGGACGCCTCAAGAGACCCAGTACTTC.

This clonotype was seen a few times. The gene calls are TRBV7-9 and TRBJ2-2, with TRBD2 identical over 8 bases. The CDR3 sequence is 13 residues long. Germline V gene lookup returns CDR1 SEHNR and CDR2 FQNEAQ (reference sequence). V shed 4 bases and J 7 bases; nucleotides not matched to a gene: 2. CDR3 coding DNA: TGTGCCAGCAGCTGGACTAGCATCGGGGAGCTGTTTTTT. Translating gives CASSWTSIGELFF.

This clonotype has only a few counts. J is TRBJ2-7 and V is TRBV5-6; 9 bases agree with TRBD1. The V gene end was trimmed by 1 base and the J gene end by 6 bases; junction bases not matched to a gene: 2. The germline CDR1 and CDR2 sequences are SGHDT and YYEEEE. CDR3 length: 13 amino acids. Here the CDR3 DNA reads TGTGCCAGCAGCTTGACAGGGGGCGGCGAGCAGTACTTC. Protein product: CASSLTGGGEQYF.

This clonotype has only a few counts. The genes are TRBV12-3 or TRBV12-4 and TRBJ2-6; tentatively, D is TRBD2 (5 bases). CDR3 length equals 15 residues. V was shortened by 5 bases and J by 1 base, with 9 bases between the two germline ends. The chain's CDR3 is CASSPLASGANVLTF. CDR3 nucleotides: TGTGCCAGCAGTCCATTAGCGTCTGGGGCCAACGTCCTGACTTTC.

This clonotype was seen repeatedly, ten times or more. V is TRBV29-1 and J is TRBJ2-1; D remains unclear. Trimming removed 3 bases from V and 10 bases from J, with 4 bases in between. The CDR3 has 9 amino acids. Per the germline V gene, CDR1 is SQVTM and CDR2 is ANQGSEA. The DNA for the CDR3 is TGCAGCGTTGATAGGGAGCAGTTCTTC. This encodes CSVDREQFF.

V is TRBV5-1 and J is TRBJ2-5; maybe TRBD2 (6 bases). Germline CDR1 is SGHRS and CDR2 is YFSETQ. V lost 3 bases to trimming and J lost 0 bases, with 27 bases between them. The CDR3 has 20 residues. The CDR3 bases are TGCGCCAGCAGCTGGGGGGACCGCGCAAACACCTATGGTAACCAAGAGACCCAGTACTTC. This translates into CASSWGDRANTYGNQETQYF.

This clonotype was seen more than once but under ten times. This chain links TRBV28 with TRBJ2-3; D not certain. Germline lookup yields CDR1 MDHEN and CDR2 SYDVKM. Deletions cut 1 base from V and 4 bases from J, with 9 bases between. This CDR3 spans 14 amino acids. As DNA, the CDR3 is TGTGCCAGCAGTTTATTTCCGGACCCAGATACGCAGTATTTT. Its protein is CASSLFPDPDTQYF.

The rearrangement uses TRBV5-1 and TRBJ1-1; no definite D call. The CDR3 loop spans 15 amino acids. The V and J ends lost 4 bases and 4 bases respectively, with 17 bases between them. The V gene's germline CDR1 is SGHRS and CDR2 YFSETQ. The CDR3 loop reads CASSPRERAGTEAFF. CDR3 nucleotide sequence: TGCGCCAGCAGCCCCCGAGAAAGGGCGGGCACTGAAGCTTTCTTT. The variable domain in full, completed from reference TRBV5-1 and TRBJ1-1, reads KAGVTQTPRYLIKTRGQQVTLSCSPISGHRSVSWYQQTPGQGLQFLFEYFSETQRNKGNFPGRFSGRQFSNSRSEMNVSTLELGDSALYLCASSPRERAGTEAFFGQGTRLTVV.

The J gene is TRBJ1-6, the V gene TRBV6-2 or TRBV6-3; D possibly corresponds to TRBD1 (5 bases). The V and J ends lost 0 bases and 10 bases respectively, with 13 bases between them. The CDR3 totals 15 residues. Germline V CDR1 and CDR2: MNHEY, SVGEGT. The CDR3 DNA is TGTGCCAGCAGTTACTCGAGAGCAGGGCCCTCACCCCTCCACTTT. Encoded protein: CASSYSRAGPSPLHF.

This clonotype was counted a few times. The chain combines TRBV15 with TRBJ1-2; D might be TRBD1 (6 bases). The CDR3 loop spans 15 amino acids. Germline loops: CDR1 LNHNV, CDR2 YYDKDF (reference sequence). The V gene lost 0 bases and the J gene lost 2 bases, with 10 bases spanning the gap. CDR3 in DNA: TGTGCCACCAGCAGAGATTACAGGGAAAACTATGGCTACACCTTC. This encodes CATSRDYRENYGYTF.

This clonotype was seen a handful of times. V gene TRBV19 combines with J gene TRBJ1-1; perhaps TRBD1 as D (5 bases). V was pared by 3 bases and J by 0 bases, with 20 bases between. Germline V lookup: CDR1 LNHDA, CDR2 SQIVND (reference sequence). This CDR3 spans 18 amino acids. The CDR3 loop reads CASSINRRSWSMNTEAFF. CDR3 sequence (DNA): TGTGCCAGTAGTATTAACAGGCGGAGTTGGTCCATGAACACTGAAGCTTTCTTT.

The chain couples TRBV5-1 to TRBJ2-1, with D possibly being TRBD1 (6 bases). Trimming took 3 bases from V and 7 from J, leaving 11 bases between them. The CDR3 extends over 13 amino acids. Per the germline V gene, CDR1 is SGHRS and CDR2 is YFSETQ. CDR3 in amino acids: CASSSGTRNEQFF. The CDR3 nucleotides read TGCGCCAGCAGCTCCGGGACACGAAATGAGCAGTTCTTC.

The chain links TRBV9 to TRBJ1-2, with D perhaps matching TRBD1 (5 bases). The V gene lost 2 bases and the J gene lost 7 bases, with 24 bases spanning the gap. The CDR3 extends over 17 amino acids. Germline V lookup: CDR1 SGDLS, CDR2 YYNGEE. This CDR3 reads CASSVLGVGESFSGYTF. CDR3 sequence (DNA): TGTGCCAGCAGCGTCCTAGGGGTGGGGGAAAGTTTTAGTGGCTACACCTTC.

This clonotype was recorded a few times. The chain combines TRBV9 with TRBJ1-2; no clear D. Germline CDR1 and CDR2: SGDLS and YYNGEE. The CDR3 sequence is 13 residues long. Trimming stripped 2 bases from V and 8 bases from J, with 13 bases between. This chain's CDR3 is CASSVGSPGGYTF. In nucleotides, the CDR3 is TGTGCCAGCAGCGTGGGAAGCCCGGGCGGCTACACCTTC.

The chain recombines TRBV13 with TRBJ1-5; the D gene is possibly TRBD1 (5 bases). Trimming left V 4 bases short and J 1 base short, with 17 bases between. Per germline, CDR1 PRHDT and CDR2 FYEKMQ (reference sequence). The CDR3 is made up of 17 amino acids. CDR3 region: CASSSVEPRQSNQPQHF. CDR3 DNA sequence: TGTGCCAGCAGCTCCGTAGAACCCCGACAGAGCAATCAGCCCCAGCATTTT.

This clonotype has more than one count but fewer than ten. The V call is TRBV6-2 or TRBV6-3, the J call TRBJ2-1; D call uncertain. V was trimmed by 8 bases and J by 1 base, leaving 12 bases between them. CDR1 is MNHEY, CDR2 SVGEGT, per germline. This CDR3 spans 14 amino acids. Here the CDR3 DNA reads TGTGCCAGCGGAATGTGGGTGTCCTACAATGAGCAGTTCTTC. Its translation: CASGMWVSYNEQFF.

The J gene is TRBJ2-1, the V gene TRBV7-9; 10 nucleotides agree with TRBD1. J was trimmed by 7 bases and V by 6 bases; bases with no gene match: 3. The length of the CDR3 is 13 residues. Germline V CDR1 and CDR2: SEHNR, FQNEAQ (reference sequence). The CDR3 loop reads CASRSDRGNEQFF. DNA of the CDR3: TGTGCCAGCAGGTCGGACAGGGGGAATGAGCAGTTCTTC.

The chain combines TRBV4-1 with TRBJ1-4, with unresolved D. Germline V gives CDR1 MGHRA, CDR2 YSYEKL. The CDR3 loop spans 15 amino acids. V lost 1 base and J lost 8, with 14 bases in between. CDR3 protein: CASSQVGRDSEKLFF. Written as DNA, the CDR3 is TGCGCCAGCAGCCAAGTGGGTAGGGATTCGGAAAAACTGTTTTTT.

The chain couples TRBV20-1 to TRBJ1-4, with D unresolved. Looked up from germline, CDR1 is DFQATT and CDR2 is SNEGSKA (reference sequence). The CDR3 contains 15 residues. The V end was cut by 0 bases, the J end by 0 bases, with 8 bases between. CDR3 nucleotide sequence: TGCAGTGCTAGAGACGACGGTGCAACTAATGAAAAACTGTTTTTT. Encoded protein: CSARDDGATNEKLFF.

A few counts support this clonotype. This chain joins TRBV21-1 and TRBJ2-5; the table's D call, TRBD1, has no DNA check behind it. TRBV21-1 is a pseudogene segment. There are 12 residues in the CDR3. CDR3 region: CASSKVGQAGYF. The CDR3 coding sequence is TGTGCCAGCAGCAAAGTGGGGCAGGCCGGGTACTTC.

This clonotype came up a few times. The genes are TRBV12-3 or TRBV12-4 and TRBJ1-1, with no clear D. The CDR3 runs 13 residues. V lost 7 bases to trimming and J lost 4 bases, with 13 bases between them. CDR3: CASTIGRVTEAFF. CDR3 in DNA: TGTGCCAGCACCATCGGACGGGTCACTGAAGCTTTCTTT.